This passage covers 30 T cell receptor beta chains from one sample sequenced in a study of a mutant IDH1 vaccine in newly diagnosed glioma. These receptors are not linked to any known antigen. Some clones are missing from TCRdb's copy, which holds only in-frame ones; the method was immunoSEQ multiplex PCR. The table lists 60,000 to 75,000 clones, about four fifths of them singletons. Time point indicated: week 11, during vaccination. It was 300 ug of mutant IDH1 20-mer peptide that made up each vaccine dose, given with topical imiquimod. This specimen consisted of PBMCs, obtained from a glioma patient whose treatment included an IDH1 peptide vaccine. Receptors originate from a man aged 25 to 40 with glioma.

The chain has TRBV4-1 and TRBJ2-1; 7 positions match TRBD2. Per the germline V gene, CDR1 is MGHRA and CDR2 is YSYEKL. V gave up 1 base and J gave up 3 bases; unmatched junction bases: 0. The CDR3 runs 14 residues. CDR3 bases: TGCGCCAGCAGCCAAGGGGACTACTACAATGAGCAGTTCTTC. Translation: CASSQGDYYNEQFF.

This rearrangement joins TRBV29-1 to TRBJ2-1; 11 nucleotides align to TRBD1. The germline V gene encodes CDR1 SQVTM and CDR2 ANQGSEA. V lost 0 bases to trimming and J lost 8 bases; unmatched junction nucleotides: 9. The CDR3 has 16 residues. The CDR3 reads CSVEDLGQGVGDEQFF. The CDR3 DNA reads as TGCAGCGTTGAAGACTTGGGACAGGGGGTAGGCGATGAGCAGTTCTTC.

The chain recombines TRBV6-1 with TRBJ2-1; D gene ambiguous. The CDR3 length is 13 residues. Between the trimmed V and J ends, which lost 4 bases and 6 bases, there was a span of 10 bases. Looked up from germline, CDR1 is MNHNS and CDR2 is SASEGT. CDR3 coding DNA: TGTGCCAGCAGTGTCATGTGGAGCAATGAGCAGTTCTTC. This encodes CASSVMWSNEQFF.

V and J are TRBV7-2 and TRBJ2-5; TRBD2 aligns across 12 bases. CDR3 length equals 16 residues. Trimming cost V 5 bases and J 0 bases; bases outside gene matches: 4. From germline, CDR1 is SGHTA and CDR2 FQGNSA. CDR3 bases: TGTGCCAGCAGCCTCCTAGCGGGGGGGTACCAAGAGACCCAGTACTTC. It yields the protein CASSLLAGGYQETQYF.

The chain couples TRBV30 to TRBJ2-2; the D gene is possibly TRBD2 (6 bases). The CDR3 is 14 residues long. The V gene's germline CDR1 is GTSNPN and CDR2 SVGIG (reference sequence). With 1 base removed from V and 6 bases from J, the gap between germline ends came to 12 bases. The CDR3 reads CAWSEWREAGELFF. The CDR3 DNA reads TGTGCCTGGAGTGAGTGGAGGGAGGCCGGGGAGCTGTTTTTT.

This chain joins TRBV7-9 and TRBJ1-2; a possible D gene is TRBD1 (6 bases). Germline CDR1 and CDR2: SEHNR and FQNEAQ (reference sequence). The CDR3 has 15 residues. Trimming removed 4 bases at V and 6 bases at J, with 18 bases between. As DNA, the CDR3 is TGTGCCAGCAGCTCCATAAGGGGGGACATAAATGGCTACACCTTC. Encoded protein: CASSSIRGDINGYTF.

V is TRBV5-4 and J is TRBJ2-1; 10 bases line up with TRBD2. Per the germline V gene, CDR1 is SGHNT and CDR2 is YYREEE (reference sequence). V lost 4 bases, J lost 3 bases, and 7 bases stayed unmatched. CDR3 length equals 16 residues. The CDR3 loop reads CASSHEREGYYNEQFF. The CDR3 DNA sequence: TGTGCCAGCAGCCACGAGCGGGAGGGCTACTACAATGAGCAGTTCTTC. Filled out from reference TRBV5-4 and TRBJ2-1, the complete variable domain reads ETGVTQSPTHLIKTRGQQVTLRCSSQSGHNTVSWYQQALGQGPQFIFQYYREEENGRGNFPPRFSGLQFPNYSSELNVNALELDDSALYLCASSHEREGYYNEQFFGPGTRLTVL.

CDR3 sequence: CASSFGGDRNTEAFF. The CDR3 DNA is TGTGCCAGCAGTTTTGGGGGAGATCGGAACACTGAAGCTTTCTTT. V is TRBV27 and J is TRBJ1-1; possible D gene TRBD1, 5 bases. CDR1 and CDR2 from the germline V gene are MNHEY and SMNVEV (reference sequence). V lost 3 bases and J 1 base, leaving 12 bases between the germline ends. The CDR3 sequence is 15 residues long.

This clone showed up just once. This sequence joins TRBV27 and TRBJ1-4; D gene unclear. V lost 4 bases, J lost 4 bases, and 10 bases lay in between. From germline, CDR1 is MNHEY and CDR2 SMNVEV (reference sequence). The CDR3 has 14 residues. CDR3 bases: TGTGCCAGCAGTTCGATCCCCCGTAATGAAAAACTGTTTTTT. Its protein is CASSSIPRNEKLFF.

The rearrangement joins TRBV4-1 to TRBJ2-1, with 9 positions matching TRBD2. V lost 0 bases, J lost 7 bases, and 10 bases stayed unmatched. CDR1 is MGHRA and CDR2 is YSYEKL in the germline V gene. This CDR3 is built from 17 residues. The CDR3 DNA follows: TGCGCCAGCAGCCAAGAAGATGGTAGCGGGAGATGGAATGAGCAGTTCTTC. Translated, it gives CASSQEDGSGRWNEQFF.

V is TRBV27 and J is TRBJ2-2, with no clear D. Germline loops: CDR1 MNHEY, CDR2 SMNVEV (reference sequence). Deletions cut 3 bases from V and 3 bases from J, with 5 bases between. The CDR3 covers 13 residues. The CDR3 protein is CASSLGDTGELFF. DNA for the CDR3: TGTGCCAGCAGTTTGGGTGACACCGGGGAGCTGTTTTTT.

The rearrangement links TRBV4-1 to TRBJ2-7; 10 bases agree with TRBD1. Germline CDR1 is MGHRA and CDR2 is YSYEKL. The CDR3 runs 16 residues. After removal of 5 bases from V and 2 bases from J, the junction contained 9 bases not matched to a gene. The CDR3 here is CASSVRDRGMPYEQYF. In DNA, the CDR3 is TGCGCCAGCAGCGTACGGGACAGGGGAATGCCCTACGAGCAGTACTTC.

The sample holds one count of this clone. The CDR3 region is CSVEDLRGELFF. In DNA form, the CDR3 reads TGCAGCGTTGAAGATCTCCGGGGGGAGCTGTTTTTT. V is TRBV29-1 and J is TRBJ2-2; D is undetermined. The CDR3 consists of 12 residues. The V end lost 0 bases, the J end lost 8 bases, and 7 bases lay between the germline ends. CDR1 and CDR2 (germline): SQVTM, ANQGSEA.

This clone turned up a few times. The genes are TRBV19 and TRBJ1-5; 11 bases map to TRBD1. CDR3 length: 15 residues. Germline V gene lookup returns CDR1 LNHDA and CDR2 SQIVND (reference sequence). J lost 6 bases, V lost 7 bases, and 8 bases had no gene match. Written as DNA, the CDR3 is TGTGCCAGTAATCCCCCGGGACAGGGGGGTCAGCCCCAGCATTTT. Its translation is CASNPPGQGGQPQHF.

The V and J genes are TRBV11-2 and TRBJ2-1, with D possibly being TRBD1 (6 bases). The V gene lost 1 base and the J gene lost 6 bases, with 13 bases spanning the gap. The CDR3 totals 15 residues. The V gene's germline CDR1 is SGHAT and CDR2 FQNNGV. CDR3 loop: CASSLVWQGSNEQFF. The CDR3 DNA follows: TGTGCCAGCAGCTTAGTCTGGCAGGGGAGCAATGAGCAGTTCTTC.

J is TRBJ2-2 and V is TRBV5-1, with 14 bases aligning to TRBD2. Germline-derived CDR1 and CDR2 are SGHRS and YFSETQ. Trimming cost V 6 bases and J 8 bases; bases outside gene matches: 3. The CDR3 loop spans 14 amino acids. In DNA, the CDR3 is TGCGCCAGCAAGGGACTAGCGGGAGAGGGGGAGCTGTTTTTT. Translated, it gives CASKGLAGEGELFF. The variable domain in full, completed from reference TRBV5-1 and TRBJ2-2, reads KAGVTQTPRYLIKTRGQQVTLSCSPISGHRSVSWYQQTPGQGLQFLFEYFSETQRNKGNFPGRFSGRQFSNSRSEMNVSTLELGDSALYLCASKGLAGEGELFFGEGSRLTVL.

This clone is classed as medium-sized. The chain combines TRBV6-5 with TRBJ2-5; 7 bases map to TRBD2. The V segment lost 6 bases and the J segment 5 bases; nucleotides outside the gene matches: 12. The CDR3 consists of 15 residues. Per the germline V gene, CDR1 is MNHEY and CDR2 is SVGAGI. The CDR3 nucleotides are TGTGCCAGCAGACCCTTCAGAGCGGGGAGGGAGACCCAGTACTTC. It is translated as CASRPFRAGRETQYF.

V usage is TRBV25-1 and J usage is TRBJ1-5, with a weak D call TRBD1 (5 bases). Trimming took 6 bases from V and 5 from J, leaving 8 bases between them. Germline CDR1 MGHDK, CDR2 SYGVNS. The CDR3 spans 12 residues. The CDR3 spells CASRGGDQPQHF. The CDR3 DNA reads TGTGCCAGCAGGGGAGGGGATCAGCCCCAGCATTTT.

This chain uses TRBV28 with TRBJ2-1; 8 positions match TRBD2. V trimming: 6 bases; J trimming: 1 base; junction bases outside the gene matches: 8. CDR3 length: 16 residues. CDR1 and CDR2 from the germline V gene are MDHEN and SYDVKM. The CDR3 sequence is CASRTKRGPSYNEQFF. CDR3 bases: TGTGCCAGCAGGACGAAGCGGGGGCCATCCTACAATGAGCAGTTCTTC.

This clone was seen a few times. The chain is built from TRBV2 and TRBJ2-1, with 7 bases identical to TRBD2. The trim removed 8 bases at V and 5 bases at J, leaving 15 bases unmatched. Germline V gene data show CDR1 as SNHLY and CDR2 as FYNNEI. The CDR3 has 16 amino acids. Here the CDR3 DNA reads TGTGCCAGCGGAACTAGCGCCAACAGCCAAAACAATGAGCAGTTCTTC. Protein product: CASGTSANSQNNEQFF.

V and J are TRBV27 and TRBJ1-3; D possibly corresponds to TRBD1 (5 bases). The CDR3 is made up of 17 amino acids. The V gene's germline CDR1 is MNHEY and CDR2 SMNVEV (reference sequence). Between the trimmed V and J ends, which lost 4 bases and 0 bases, there was a span of 16 bases. The CDR3 coding sequence is TGTGCCAGCAGTTCCGGCCTCTGGGGGGACTCTGGAAACACCATATATTTT. Protein: CASSSGLWGDSGNTIYF.

This clone qualifies as medium-sized (0.01 to 0.1%). The chain is built from TRBV2 and TRBJ2-7, with 8 nucleotides matching TRBD2. The germline CDR1 and CDR2 sequences are SNHLY and FYNNEI. After removal of 7 bases from V and 4 bases from J, the junction contained 12 bases not matched to a gene. This CDR3 region has 15 residues. Here the CDR3 reads CASTLREGYGYEQYF. The CDR3 region has the DNA TGTGCCAGCACCTTACGGGAGGGTTACGGGTACGAGCAGTACTTC.

This clone was seen only once. The chain couples TRBV2 to TRBJ2-3; TRBD2 might be the D (5 bases). The CDR3 length is 13 residues. Trimming stripped 0 bases from V and 11 bases from J, with 12 bases between. In germline, CDR1 is SNHLY, CDR2 FYNNEI. CDR3 nucleotide sequence: TGTGCCAGCAGTGAAGCCCCGCGGGTTGGGCAGTATTTT. It yields the protein CASSEAPRVGQYF.

The genes are TRBV5-1 and TRBJ2-5; either TRBD1 or TRBD2 may fit D (5 bases each). V dropped 9 bases and J dropped 5 bases, with 20 bases sitting between them. The CDR3 runs to 14 residues. Germline CDR1 reads SGHRS; CDR2 reads YFSETQ. Here the CDR3 reads CATTVRGAGETQYF. CDR3 sequence (DNA): TGCGCCACTACGGTCCGAGGGGCTGGGGAGACCCAGTACTTC.

The chain carries TRBV7-9 and TRBJ1-1; 7 nucleotides line up with TRBD1. V gave up 1 base and J gave up 7 bases; unmatched junction bases: 9. CDR1 and CDR2 from the germline V gene are SEHNR and FQNEAQ (reference sequence). The CDR3 spans 15 residues. The DNA for the CDR3 is TGTGCCAGCAGCTTAGTCAACAGGGGAAGGGATGAAGCTTTCTTT. Its translation: CASSLVNRGRDEAFF.

The J gene is TRBJ1-2, the V gene TRBV2; no definite D call. The CDR3 runs to 15 residues. V dropped 6 bases and J dropped 4 bases, with 18 bases sitting between them. Per the germline V gene, CDR1 is SNHLY and CDR2 is FYNNEI. This CDR3 is CASSPRRVQGYGYTF. The CDR3 nucleotides read TGTGCCAGCAGCCCCAGGAGGGTTCAAGGCTATGGCTACACCTTC.

The V and J genes are TRBV27 and TRBJ2-1; 11 bases are a match to TRBD2. V lost 6 bases to trimming and J lost 5 bases; unmatched junction nucleotides: 6. CDR1 and CDR2 from the germline V gene are MNHEY and SMNVEV (reference sequence). The CDR3 has 15 residues. The CDR3, as DNA: TGTGCCAGCAGACATACTAGCGGGGGAAACAATGAGCAGTTCTTC. Translating gives CASRHTSGGNNEQFF.

The V call is TRBV25-1, the J call TRBJ2-3, with 10 bases that match TRBD2. The J segment lost 5 bases and the V segment lost 3 bases, leaving 5 bases of the junction unmatched. CDR3 length equals 15 residues. Germline-derived CDR1 and CDR2 are MGHDK and SYGVNS. As DNA, the CDR3 is TGTGCCAGCAGTGATCCAGCGGGAGGGTTAGATACGCAGTATTTT. Its translation: CASSDPAGGLDTQYF.

Note on this clone: This sample includes further DNA sequences coding for the same CDR3. The CDR3 coding sequence is TGTGCCAGCAGTGAGTTACTAGCGGGAGGTTACGAGCAGTACTTC. This translates into CASSELLAGGYEQYF. The genes are TRBV2 and TRBJ2-7; 12 bases are a match to TRBD2. With 3 bases clipped from V and 4 bases from J, the junction kept 4 bases outside the gene matches. This CDR3 region has 15 residues. Germline V lookup: CDR1 SNHLY, CDR2 FYNNEI.

The V call is TRBV5-8, the J call TRBJ2-1; no definite D call. Trimming stripped 1 base from V and 10 bases from J, with 21 bases between. Germline values: CDR1 SGHTS, CDR2 YDEGEE. CDR3 length equals 16 residues. The CDR3 region is CASSLLMGLGPSEQFF. CDR3 in DNA: TGTGCCAGCAGCTTGTTAATGGGGTTAGGCCCCTCAGAGCAGTTCTTC.